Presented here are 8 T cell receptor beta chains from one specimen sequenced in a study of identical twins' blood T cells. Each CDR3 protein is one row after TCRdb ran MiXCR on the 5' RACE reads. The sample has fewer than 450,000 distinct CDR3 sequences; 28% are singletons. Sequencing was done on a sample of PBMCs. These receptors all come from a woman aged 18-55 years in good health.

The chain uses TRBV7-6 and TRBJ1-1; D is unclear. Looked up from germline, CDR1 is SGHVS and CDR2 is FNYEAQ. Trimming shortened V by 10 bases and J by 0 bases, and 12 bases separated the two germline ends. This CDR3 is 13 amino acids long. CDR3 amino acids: CATRSRMNTEAFF. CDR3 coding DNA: TGTGCCACCAGAAGCAGAATGAACACTGAAGCTTTCTTT.

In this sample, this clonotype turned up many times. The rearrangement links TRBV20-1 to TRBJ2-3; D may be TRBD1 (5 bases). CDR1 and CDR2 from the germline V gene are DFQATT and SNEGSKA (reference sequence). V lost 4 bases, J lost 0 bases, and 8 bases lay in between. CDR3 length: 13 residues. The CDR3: CSANKGSTDTQYF. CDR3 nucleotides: TGCAGTGCTAATAAGGGGAGCACAGATACGCAGTATTTT.

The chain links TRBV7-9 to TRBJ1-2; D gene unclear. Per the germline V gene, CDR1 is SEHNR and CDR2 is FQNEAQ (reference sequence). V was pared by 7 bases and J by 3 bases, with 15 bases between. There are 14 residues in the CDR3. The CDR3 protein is CASTLTQDDYGYTF. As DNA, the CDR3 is TGTGCCAGCACCCTGACCCAGGATGACTATGGCTACACCTTC.

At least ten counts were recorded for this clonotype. The CDR3 DNA sequence: TGCAGTGCTAGAGACGGGACCCCTCGAGGCAATCAGCCCCAGCATTTT. Translating gives CSARDGTPRGNQPQHF. V gene TRBV20-1 combines with J gene TRBJ1-5, with D possibly TRBD1 on 5 matching bases. The germline gives CDR1 DFQATT, CDR2 SNEGSKA (reference sequence). Between the trimmed V and J ends, which lost 0 bases and 2 bases, there was a span of 14 bases. The CDR3 runs to 16 residues.

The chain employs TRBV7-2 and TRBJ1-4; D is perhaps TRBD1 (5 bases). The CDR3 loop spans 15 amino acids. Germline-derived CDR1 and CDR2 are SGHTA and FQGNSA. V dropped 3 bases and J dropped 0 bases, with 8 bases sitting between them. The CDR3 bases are TGTGCCAGCAGCTTCAGGGAATCAACTAATGAAAAACTGTTTTTT. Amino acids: CASSFRESTNEKLFF.

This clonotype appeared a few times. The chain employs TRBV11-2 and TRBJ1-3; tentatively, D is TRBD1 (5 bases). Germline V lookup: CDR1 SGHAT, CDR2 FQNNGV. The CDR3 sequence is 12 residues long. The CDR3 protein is CASDSSGNTIYF. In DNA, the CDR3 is TGTGCTTCCGACAGTTCCGGAAACACCATATATTTT.

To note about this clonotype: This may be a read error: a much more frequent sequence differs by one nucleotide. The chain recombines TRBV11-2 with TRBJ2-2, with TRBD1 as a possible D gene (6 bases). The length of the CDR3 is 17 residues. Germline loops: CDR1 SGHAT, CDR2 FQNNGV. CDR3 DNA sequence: TGTGCCAGCAGATCTACCGGGACATCCCTAAACACCGGGGAGCCGTTTTTT. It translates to CASRSTGTSLNTGEPFF. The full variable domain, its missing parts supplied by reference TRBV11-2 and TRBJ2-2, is EAGVAQSPRYKIIEKRQSVAFWCNPISGHATLYWYQQILGQGPKLLIQFQNNGVVDDSQLPKDRFSAERLKGVDSTLKIQPAKLEDSAVYLCASRSTGTSLNTGEPFFGEGSRLTVL.

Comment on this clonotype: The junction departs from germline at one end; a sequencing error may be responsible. The CDR3 protein is CASSIAGDSSYEQCF. DNA of the CDR3: TGTGCCAGTAGTATAGCAGGGGACAGCTCCTACGAGCAGTGCTTC. This chain uses TRBV19 with TRBJ2-7, with 7 positions matching TRBD1. Germline V gene data show CDR1 as LNHDA and CDR2 as SQIVND (reference sequence). The CDR3 contains 15 residues.